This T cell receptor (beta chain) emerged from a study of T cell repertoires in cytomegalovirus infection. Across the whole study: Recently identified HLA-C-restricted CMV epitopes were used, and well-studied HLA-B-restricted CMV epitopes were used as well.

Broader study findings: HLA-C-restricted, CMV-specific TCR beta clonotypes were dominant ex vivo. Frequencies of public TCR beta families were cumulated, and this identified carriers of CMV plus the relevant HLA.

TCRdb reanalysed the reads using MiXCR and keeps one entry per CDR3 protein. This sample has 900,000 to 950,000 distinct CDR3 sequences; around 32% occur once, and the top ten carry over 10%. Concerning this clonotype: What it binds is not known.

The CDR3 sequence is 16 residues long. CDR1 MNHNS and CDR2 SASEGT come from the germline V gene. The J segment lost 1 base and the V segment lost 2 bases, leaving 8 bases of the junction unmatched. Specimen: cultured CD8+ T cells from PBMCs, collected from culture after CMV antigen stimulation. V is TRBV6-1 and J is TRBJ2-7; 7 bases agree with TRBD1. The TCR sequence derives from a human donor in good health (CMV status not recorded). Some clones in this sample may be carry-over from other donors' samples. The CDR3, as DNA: TGTGCCAGCAGTGAACTCGGACAGGCCACTTCCTACGAGCAGTACTTC. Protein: CASSELGQATSYEQYF.